The source of this T cell receptor beta chain is a study of spatial heterogeneity in lung cancer. Looking at the study overall: Beta-chain sequences consistently outnumbered alpha-chain sequences in detection. The study's findings and limits: Compared with follow-up, resection was when ubiquitous expanded tumor TCRs appeared in blood more.

TCRdb reprocessed the 5' RACE reads via MiXCR and lists one record per CDR3 protein. The sample has around 92,000 distinct CDR3 sequences, 9.5% to 15% seen once. This clonotype has more than one count but fewer than ten. What it binds is unknown. The time point was: sample taken at primary tumor resection. The sequenced material consisted of unsorted whole RNA from tumor, nontumor lung or frozen PBMC. This clonotype was sampled from a male donor with early-stage non-small cell lung cancer. Material: PBMCs, obtained at surgery.

The CDR3 nucleotides are TGCGCCAGCAGCGGGTTTGGGGCGGGGACCCAGTACTTC. Residues: CASSGFGAGTQYF. The chain uses TRBV23-1 and TRBJ2-5; either TRBD1 or TRBD2 may fit D (5 bases each). TRBV23-1 falls under the ORF class, with uncertain function. The CDR3 totals 13 residues. Trimming pared 6 bases from V and 7 bases from J, leaving 15 bases between.